The T cell receptor beta chain under discussion was sequenced for a study of blood T cell repertoires in COVID-19. Whole-study context: Collection of acute and convalescent COVID-19 samples took place in the United States, Italy and Spain. PBMCs, B-cell-depleted T cells, or T cells provided the cDNA or gDNA that made up the material.

This clone was recorded a few times. V was clipped by 2 bases and J by 1 base, with 11 bases between them. CDR3 length: 15 residues. Germline lookup yields CDR1 SNHLY and CDR2 FYNNEI. Per the original data handling: Researchers report that nucleated cell counts were estimated from reference gene primer amplification. Repertoires were generated with immunoSEQ multiplex PCR, while TCRdb's copy carries only in-frame clones and drops some. Clone size and the V and J calls come from that table; the DNA yielded D and trimming. The profile shows about 120,000 clones, more than 70% of them singletons. This chain joins TRBV2 and TRBJ2-5, with a weak D call TRBD2 (5 bases). This sequence originates from a human donor in a cohort sampled during active COVID-19. The sample taken for sequencing was peripheral blood. The CDR3 coding sequence is TGTGCCAGCAGTGAAATGAGGGCTGTCCAAGAGACCCAGTACTTC. It codes for CASSEMRAVQETQYF.